These 7 T cell receptor beta chains originate from one sample sequenced in a study of immune reconstitution after stem cell transplant in scleroderma. TCRdb recomputed calls from the RT-PCR reads with MiXCR, one row per CDR3 protein. The sample carries roughly 3,700 distinct CDR3 sequences, 4.5% to 6.5% recorded once. Sampling took place before or after autologous hematopoietic stem cell transplantation (not recorded which). The receptors stem from a female donor with systemic sclerosis.

This clonotype is judged medium-sized. The chain combines TRBV24-1 with TRBJ1-5; D possibly corresponds to TRBD1 (5 bases). The germline gives CDR1 KGHDR, CDR2 SFDVKD. V lost 3 bases to trimming and J lost 3 bases, with 8 bases between them. The CDR3 totals 14 residues. CDR3 sequence (DNA): TGTGCCACCAGTGATCTCAGGGACAATCAGCCCCAGCATTTT. It yields the protein CATSDLRDNQPQHF.

This clonotype turned up a few times. The chain combines TRBV18 with TRBJ2-6; possibly TRBD2 for D (6 bases). CDR1 KGHSH and CDR2 LQKENI come from the germline V gene. Trimming left V 3 bases short and J 4 bases short, with 13 bases between. The CDR3 loop spans 16 amino acids. The CDR3 spells CASSPPGTLGANVLTF. CDR3 bases: TGTGCCAGCTCACCGCCCGGGACTCTCGGGGCCAACGTCCTGACTTTC.

This clonotype is medium-sized within its sample. V is TRBV15 and J is TRBJ1-3; no clear D. This CDR3 is built from 15 residues. V lost 5 bases to trimming and J lost 4 bases, with 15 bases between them. Germline CDR1 reads LNHNV; CDR2 reads YYDKDF (reference sequence). Written as DNA, the CDR3 is TGTGCCACCAGCCCACGTGGCACCATCGGAAACACCATATATTTT. Amino acids: CATSPRGTIGNTIYF.

The table lists this clonotype with many counts. The V call is TRBV27, the J call TRBJ1-1, with D perhaps TRBD1 (6 bases). CDR3 length equals 14 residues. Trimming stripped 2 bases from V and 3 bases from J, with 10 bases between. Germline CDR1 MNHEY, CDR2 SMNVEV (reference sequence). CDR3 coding DNA: TGTGCCAGCAGTTTACAGGGGACTTACACTGAAGCTTTCTTT. Protein sequence: CASSLQGTYTEAFF.

By sample share, this clonotype is medium-sized (0.01 to 0.1%). J is TRBJ1-5 and V is TRBV20-1; D is uncertain. Germline V gene lookup returns CDR1 DFQATT and CDR2 SNEGSKA (reference sequence). Trimming left V 4 bases short and J 3 bases short, with 16 bases between. The CDR3 length is 15 residues. The CDR3 DNA sequence: TGCAGTGCTACCCCCAGTTGGTCAGTCAATCAGCCCCAGCATTTT. Translated, it gives CSATPSWSVNQPQHF.

By its share, this clonotype is medium-sized (0.01 to 0.1%). V usage is TRBV7-2 and J usage is TRBJ2-1, with D possibly TRBD2 on 5 matching bases. CDR1 and CDR2 from the germline V gene are SGHTA and FQGNSA. The CDR3 totals 13 residues. Trimming left V 1 base short and J 10 bases short, with 11 bases between. CDR3 coding DNA: TGTGCCAGCAGCTTAGGGAGGAGTGGAGAGCAGTTCTTC. Amino acids: CASSLGRSGEQFF.

V and J are TRBV24-1 and TRBJ2-7; D is perhaps TRBD1 (5 bases). Germline-derived CDR1 and CDR2 are KGHDR and SFDVKD. This CDR3 is 12 amino acids long. V was shortened by 3 bases and J by 6 bases, with 8 bases between the two germline ends. For the CDR3, the DNA is TGTGCCACCAGTGATGTAGGGGTCGAGCAGTACTTC. Protein sequence: CATSDVGVEQYF.